This TCR beta chain originates from a study of blood T cell repertoires in COVID-19 (dated by TCRdb to 2020 to 2021). In terms of the full investigation: Collaborator samples came from the United States, Italy and Spain and covered acute and convalescent phases of COVID-19. The prospective study material was composed of cDNA or gDNA derived from T cells, B-cell-depleted T cells, or PBMCs. Sample metadata almost always included a de-identified subject ID, COVID-19 status, age in years and sex. Where available, HLA class I and class II types were taken from metadata supplied by the sample provider and were not determined by assay-based typing. The samples were drawn from two sources: the first 160 participants of the ongoing ImmuneRACE study, and 1,000 to 1,500 subjects contributed by 6 global collaborators. Deeply sampled blood TCRbeta repertoires from subjects exposed to, actively infected with, or recovered from COVID-19 were included in the dataset. The repertoires were released in a freely available public database meant as a resource for research on the immune response to SARS-CoV-2. Overall study outcomes, separate from this receptor: Clinical and demographic metadata were provided uncurated, with the amount varying by source and participant.

In the prospective study, participants were about 18 to 95 years old, resided in about two dozen geographic areas of the United States, and were enrolled through a virtual design. In the prospective study, cohorts were assigned on the basis of participant-reported clinical history obtained from a screening survey and a study questionnaire. A participant counted as exposed if, within 2 weeks of entering the study, that participant had been in contact with someone who had a PCR-confirmed or clinician-diagnosed COVID-19 case. In the prospective study, whole blood, serum and a nasopharyngeal or oropharyngeal swab were collected from each participant by mobile phlebotomists. Participants in the prospective study had the option to provide additional blood draws and questionnaires over a roughly two-month period. Before DNA extraction, prospective study blood samples were shipped either frozen or at room temperature.

With regard to this clone: Its antigen remains unidentified. Within one base of it there is no much larger clone, and no base qualities were kept. Different DNA sequences within this sample yield the same CDR3.

TCRbeta CDR3 regions were amplified from genomic DNA by means of the immunoSEQ Assay, a bias-controlled multiplex PCR. In the source study's methods: Within the assay, amplification of reference gene primers was used to estimate how many nucleated cells each sample contained. Sequence reads were collapsed and filtered to measure the absolute abundance of every unique TCRbeta CDR3 rearrangement. For each sample, productive Simpson clonality was calculated as the square root of Simpson's diversity index across productive rearrangements. Here the immuneACCESS table is served through TCRdb, limited to in-frame sequences with V and J called. Missing clones are a known gap in these copies; in checked studies unresolved V genes cover under half, and the rest lacks a known reason. The V and J calls and clone size come from that table; D and trimming were worked out from the DNA. The sample table contains about 150,000 clones; only one count was recorded for around 80% of them. In total, the top ten clones hold approximately 5.1% of the sample.

The sequenced sample consisted of PBMCs or T cells enriched from blood (not recorded which). The TCR comes from a man between 65 and 79 years old who had been exposed to COVID-19.

The CDR3 has the sequence CASSLVGSSYNSPLHF. The nucleotide sequence reads as follows: TGTGCCAGCAGCTTAGTCGGGAGCTCCTATAATTCACCCCTCCACTTT. Recombination joined TRBV7-2 with TRBJ1-6; the D gene lacks a confident call. Measured from the cysteine to the phenylalanine, the CDR3 is 16 residues long. This entry keeps only the CDR3 DNA: 48 bases, framed from base 1. Per the germline V gene, SGHTA is the CDR1 and FQGNSA is the CDR2. V was cut back by 1 base and J by 0 bases, leaving a gap of 7 bases between them.